These T cell receptor beta chains were read from a single sample in a study of T cell responses to AZD1222 COVID-19 vaccine. Data came from immunoSEQ multiplex PCR; TCRdb stores just in-frame clones and leaves some out. This table has under 200,000 clones, roughly 92% appearing once. This material consisted of peripheral blood, taken on day 0 of AZD1222 vaccination. The receptors derive from an adult in good health. Both conserved end residues are part of each CDR3. Each record gives: V gene, D gene, J gene, CDR3 protein, CDR3 DNA. D genes are given only for firm matches.

TRBV15	.	TRBJ1-1	CATSRDQVGNTEAFF	TGTGCCACCAGCAGAGATCAGGTGGGGAACACTGAAGCTTTCTTT
TRBV18	TRBD1	TRBJ2-7	CASSPQRSRGPYEQYF	TGTGCCAGCTCACCGCAGCGGAGTAGGGGGCCCTACGAGCAGTACTTC
TRBV24-1	.	TRBJ1-4	CATRERDGNEKLFF	TGTGCCACCAGAGAACGGGACGGCAATGAAAAACTGTTTTTT
TRBV5-1	TRBD2	TRBJ2-1	CASSLGLAGAYNEQFF	TGCGCCAGCAGCTTGGGACTAGCGGGAGCTTACAATGAGCAGTTCTTC
TRBV30	.	TRBJ1-3	CAWSVGHGNTIYF	TGTGCCTGGAGTGTGGGGCACGGAAACACCATATATTTT
TRBV2	TRBD1	TRBJ1-1	CASKTGTALGAFF	TGTGCCAGCAAGACCGGGACAGCTTTGGGGGCTTTCTTT
TRBV19	.	TRBJ1-1	CATALQGAVLAEAFF	TGTGCCACCGCCCTTCAAGGGGCCGTTCTTGCCGAAGCTTTCTTT
TRBV6-1	.	TRBJ1-1	CASSEEFGLVGTEAFF	TGTGCCAGCAGTGAAGAGTTCGGGCTGGTGGGCACTGAAGCTTTCTTT
TRBV27	.	TRBJ1-6	CASSLQGGNSPLHF	TGTGCCAGCAGTTTGCAGGGAGGAAATTCACCCCTCCACTTT
TRBV19	.	TRBJ1-2	CASSIEAALYGYTF	TGTGCCAGTAGTATCGAAGCGGCGCTCTATGGCTACACCTTC
TRBV18	.	TRBJ1-2	CASSPVGSLPLGYTF	TGTGCCAGCTCACCAGTCGGCAGTTTACCTCTTGGCTACACCTTC